The clone carrying this TCR beta chain appeared a few times. What it binds is not known. This record comes from a study of human T cells and chemical hapten exposure. V dropped 0 bases and J dropped 4 bases, with 12 bases sitting between them. The CDR3 extends over 14 amino acids. Germline CDR1 DFQATT, CDR2 SNEGSKA (reference sequence). TCRdb reprocessed the RACE reads via MiXCR and lists one record per CDR3 protein. Of 150,000 to 200,000 distinct CDR3 sequences in the sample, more than 12% are singletons; the top ten hold 1.5% to 2%. Findings and limits, study-wide: Because they had alopecia, donors may respond immunologically unlike healthy people.

Documented time point: patch test 1, 2 weeks after DPC sensitization. Treatment defined: therapeutic diphenylcyclopropenone sensitization with weekly scalp DPC. From whole blood left unfractionated, total RNA was extracted. The origin of this receptor is a woman aged 30 to 39 with alopecia areata. Some clones in this sample may be carry-over from other donors' samples. The chain carries TRBV20-1 and TRBJ1-1, with D uncertain. The sample was whole blood, taken in connection with sensitization to the hapten diphenylcyclopropenone (DPC). Here the CDR3 DNA reads TGCAGTGCTAGAGACCCCCGGGGAGGCACTGAAGCTTTCTTT. Residues: CSARDPRGGTEAFF.